This note documents a single T cell receptor (beta chain) sequence. Given a much more abundant clone one base away, this may be a read error. Each CDR3 protein gets one entry after TCRdb re-called the reads with MiXCR. The sample holds 200,000 to 300,000 distinct CDR3 sequences, 29% seen once. This sample was taken from a study of kidney transplant recipient with SARS-CoV-2 infection. Germline CDR1 and CDR2: SEHNR and FQNEAQ (reference sequence). V was cut by 5 bases and J by 4 bases, with 17 bases left in between. This CDR3 comprises 15 residues. The chain carries TRBV7-9 and TRBJ1-2; D is possibly TRBD1 (6 bases). The clonotype originates from a male patient between 25 and 39 years old who had COVID-19 and was a kidney transplant recipient. Some T cells could come from the graft donor. The sequencing used a blood sample, collected at baseline and between days 110 and 120 from a kidney transplant recipient. This CDR3 is CASSQQDSAFYGYTF. The CDR3 nucleotides are TGTGCCAGCAGCCAGCAGGACAGCGCATTCTATGGCTACACCTTC.